The 26 T cell receptor beta chains given below trace back to one sample, sequenced in a study of T cell changes during pregnancy in multiple sclerosis. Using immunoSEQ multiplex PCR, the repertoire was profiled, and TCRdb retains in-frame clones only, with some absent. The sample carries 65,000 to 90,000 clones, just over 90% recorded once. The sample in question was peripheral blood, obtained in the first trimester of pregnancy. The receptors were gathered from a female donor with multiple sclerosis, enrolled in a pregnancy study.

The V call is TRBV15, the J call TRBJ2-6; maybe TRBD1 (5 bases). V lost 1 base, J lost 1 base, and 5 bases lay in between. This CDR3 comprises 15 residues. Germline V gene lookup returns CDR1 LNHNV and CDR2 YYDKDF (reference sequence). CDR3 amino acids: CATSRAGSGANVLTF. In DNA, the CDR3 is TGTGCCACCAGCAGAGCAGGGTCTGGGGCCAACGTCCTGACTTTC.

In this sample, this clone turned up a few times. The chain recombines TRBV30 with TRBJ1-3; 7 bases line up with TRBD1. This CDR3 is 15 amino acids long. Germline values: CDR1 GTSNPN, CDR2 SVGIG (reference sequence). V was pared by 5 bases and J by 0 bases, with 7 bases of the junction left unmatched. The CDR3 spells CAWDPGQSSGNTIYF. The CDR3 DNA reads TGTGCCTGGGACCCGGGACAGTCCTCTGGAAACACCATATATTTT. Full variable domain (rest looked up from reference TRBV30 and TRBJ1-3): SQTIHQWPATLVQPVGSPLSLECTVEGTSNPNLYWYRQAAGRGLQLLFYSVGIGQISSEVPQNLSASRPQDRQFILSSKKLLLSDSGFYLCAWDPGQSSGNTIYFGEGSWLTVV.

The gene calls are TRBV15 and TRBJ2-1, with a tentative D call TRBD1 (6 bases). Trimming shortened V by 0 bases and J by 3 bases, and 12 bases separated the two germline ends. The CDR3 runs 16 residues. Germline V CDR1 and CDR2: LNHNV, YYDKDF (reference sequence). The chain's CDR3 is CATSREVRTVYNEQFF. CDR3 coding DNA: TGTGCCACCAGCAGAGAGGTTAGGACAGTCTACAATGAGCAGTTCTTC. Full variable domain (remainder filled in from reference TRBV15 and TRBJ2-1): DAMVIQNPRYQVTQFGKPVTLSCSQTLNHNVMYWYQQKSSQAPKLLFHYYDKDFNNEADTPDNFQSRRPNTSFCFLDIRSPGLGDTAMYLCATSREVRTVYNEQFFGPGTRLTVL.

The chain is built from TRBV5-1 and TRBJ2-1, with D perhaps TRBD2 (5 bases). V lost 0 bases to trimming and J lost 5 bases, with 9 bases between them. Germline lookup yields CDR1 SGHRS and CDR2 YFSETQ. This CDR3 is built from 14 residues. This CDR3 reads CASSLAARDNEQFF. The CDR3 nucleotides read TGCGCCAGCAGCTTGGCGGCGAGGGACAATGAGCAGTTCTTC.

V usage is TRBV4-3 and J usage is TRBJ1-5; the D is unclear. In germline, CDR1 is LGHNA, CDR2 YSLEER. CDR3 length: 15 residues. V gave up 0 bases and J gave up 2 bases, with 8 bases separating them. The CDR3 is CASSQDQVGNQPQHF. The CDR3 DNA sequence: TGCGCCAGCAGCCAAGACCAGGTGGGCAATCAGCCCCAGCATTTT.

This clone was counted a single time. The CDR3 coding sequence is TGTGCCAGTAGTATAGCGGGGGGGACTAATGAAAAACTGTTTTTT. Its protein product is CASSIAGGTNEKLFF. This sequence joins TRBV19 and TRBJ1-4; D is perhaps TRBD1 (5 bases). Germline assignment: CDR1 LNHDA and CDR2 SQIVND (reference sequence). The CDR3 has 15 amino acids. The ends were cut back, 1 base at V and 2 bases at J, with 8 bases in the middle.

This chain uses TRBV27 with TRBJ2-7; a weak D match, TRBD2 (6 bases). Germline V gives CDR1 MNHEY, CDR2 SMNVEV (reference sequence). The V end was cut by 5 bases, the J end by 3 bases, with 17 bases between. The CDR3 totals 15 residues. The chain's CDR3 is CASSTSVGGVYEQYF. CDR3 nucleotide sequence: TGTGCCAGCAGTACCTCGGTAGGAGGGGTCTACGAGCAGTACTTC.

This rearrangement joins TRBV4-3 to TRBJ2-4; 10 bases align to TRBD2. J gave up 1 base and V 0 bases, and 15 bases lay outside the gene matches. CDR1 and CDR2 (germline): LGHNA, YSLEER. This CDR3 is built from 21 residues. CDR3 residues: CASSQDWASGGVFIAKNIQYF. The DNA of the CDR3 is TGCGCCAGCAGCCAAGATTGGGCTAGCGGGGGTGTGTTTATTGCCAAAAACATTCAGTACTTC.

This clone was counted a few times. The V gene is TRBV10-3, the J gene TRBJ1-5; D remains ambiguous. Germline CDR1 and CDR2: ENHRY and SYGVKD. This CDR3 region has 13 residues. Trimming stripped 7 bases from V and 0 bases from J, with 7 bases between. The CDR3 spells CAINGNSNQPQHF. The CDR3 bases are TGTGCCATCAACGGTAATAGCAATCAGCCCCAGCATTTT.

This chain uses TRBV5-1 with TRBJ2-5, with D tentatively TRBD2 (5 bases). CDR1 is SGHRS, CDR2 YFSETQ, per germline. The CDR3 has 15 residues. Trimming pared 4 bases from V and 2 bases from J, leaving 15 bases between. Here the CDR3 DNA reads TGCGCCAGCAGCCCAAGGCCGGGAACACAAGAGACCCAGTACTTC. Translating gives CASSPRPGTQETQYF.

V gene TRBV19 combines with J gene TRBJ2-7, with TRBD1 as a possible D gene (6 bases). The germline V gene encodes CDR1 LNHDA and CDR2 SQIVND (reference sequence). V gave up 6 bases and J gave up 0 bases, with 12 bases separating them. The length of the CDR3 is 14 residues. This CDR3 is CASSPRGSSYEQYF. The CDR3 DNA follows: TGTGCCAGTAGCCCAAGGGGGAGCTCCTACGAGCAGTACTTC. The whole variable domain, remainder taken from reference TRBV19 and TRBJ2-7, is DGGITQSPKYLFRKEGQNVTLSCEQNLNHDAMYWYRQDPGQGLRLIYYSQIVNDFQKGDIAEGYSVSREKKESFPLTVTSAQKNPTAFYLCASSPRGSSYEQYFGPGTRLTVT.

The chain uses TRBV5-1 and TRBJ1-1; a possible D gene is TRBD1 (6 bases). V was cut by 0 bases and J by 11 bases, with 17 bases left in between. The germline CDR1 and CDR2 sequences are SGHRS and YFSETQ. CDR3 length: 14 amino acids. CDR3 loop: CASSLDQQGRRAFF. The DNA for the CDR3 is TGCGCCAGCAGCTTGGACCAACAGGGCCGGAGGGCTTTCTTT.

This chain connects TRBV6-1 to TRBJ1-5; 10 bases map to TRBD1. From germline, CDR1 is MNHNS and CDR2 SASEGT. The CDR3 length is 16 residues. V was pared by 4 bases and J by 4 bases, with 7 bases of the junction left unmatched. DNA of the CDR3: TGTGCCAGCAGTGGACCGGGACAGGGGTCAAATCAGCCCCAGCATTTT. This codes for CASSGPGQGSNQPQHF.

This chain uses TRBV6-1 with TRBJ2-2; 15 positions agree with TRBD2. CDR1 is MNHNS, CDR2 SASEGT, per germline. CDR3 length equals 15 residues. Trimming removed 6 bases from V and 6 bases from J; junction bases left unmatched: 2. CDR3 nucleotide sequence: TGTGCCAGCAGCGGACTAGCGGGAGGGCCCGGGGAGCTGTTTTTT. It specifies CASSGLAGGPGELFF.

This clone was observed a single time. V usage is TRBV28 and J usage is TRBJ1-2; 8 nucleotides line up with TRBD1. Per the germline V gene, CDR1 is MDHEN and CDR2 is SYDVKM. With 3 bases clipped from V and 5 bases from J, the junction kept 11 bases outside the gene matches. The CDR3 totals 16 residues. Written as DNA, the CDR3 is TGTGCCAGCAGTTTCCCCCGGGACAGGCCATCTTATGGCTACACCTTC. Its translation: CASSFPRDRPSYGYTF.

V and J are TRBV7-8 and TRBJ2-7, with D possibly TRBD2 on 5 matching bases. From germline, CDR1 is SGHVS and CDR2 FQNEAQ. The V gene lost 5 bases and the J gene lost 1 base, with 12 bases spanning the gap. CDR3 length equals 14 residues. The CDR3 sequence: CASSARTGSYEQYF. The CDR3 bases are TGTGCCAGCAGCGCAAGGACGGGATCCTACGAGCAGTACTTC.

Concerning this clone itself: Other nucleotide sequences in the sample specify the same CDR3. The genes are TRBV4-3 and TRBJ1-1, with D possibly TRBD1 on 5 matching bases. CDR1 is LGHNA, CDR2 YSLEER, per germline. Deletions cut 0 bases from V and 4 bases from J, with 9 bases between. The CDR3 runs 14 residues. CDR3 nucleotide sequence: TGCGCCAGCAGCCAAGACAGGGTCGGCACTGAAGCTTTCTTT. Translation gives CASSQDRVGTEAFF.

The chain recombines TRBV18 with TRBJ1-2; 8 bases fit TRBD1. Trimming cost V 4 bases and J 0 bases; bases outside gene matches: 4. The CDR3 length is 15 residues. The germline V gene encodes CDR1 KGHSH and CDR2 LQKENI. The CDR3 nucleotides read TGTGCCAGCTCACACGACAGGGGTTCTAACTATGGCTACACCTTC. Its translation: CASSHDRGSNYGYTF.

This clone was seen a few times. The chain uses TRBV5-1 and TRBJ1-1, with D perhaps TRBD1 (5 bases). From germline, CDR1 is SGHRS and CDR2 YFSETQ. This CDR3 contains 13 residues. Trimming left V 3 bases short and J 3 bases short, with 9 bases between. For the CDR3, the DNA is TGCGCCAGCAGCTCGGCGACAGACACTGAAGCTTTCTTT. Its protein product is CASSSATDTEAFF.

The CDR3 loop reads CASLPRALAGGYEQYF. In DNA form, the CDR3 reads TGTGCCAGCCTCCCTAGGGCACTAGCGGGAGGCTACGAGCAGTACTTC. The gene calls are TRBV2 and TRBJ2-7; 12 bases align to TRBD2. V was clipped by 8 bases and J by 3 bases; unmatched bases: 11. The CDR3 has 16 amino acids. Germline CDR1 and CDR2: SNHLY and FYNNEI. Drawing the rest from reference TRBV2 and TRBJ2-7, the complete variable domain is EPEVTQTPSHQVTQMGQEVILRCVPISNHLYFYWYRQILGQKVEFLVSFYNNEISEKSEIFDDQFSVERPDGSNFTLKIRSTKLEDSAMYFCASLPRALAGGYEQYFGPGTRLTVT.

This sequence joins TRBV10-3 and TRBJ2-1, with 14 nucleotides matching TRBD2. V was clipped by 10 bases and J by 1 base; unmatched bases: 6. The germline V gene has CDR1 ENHRY and CDR2 SYGVKD. There are 16 residues in the CDR3. CDR3 loop: CANRTSGGPSYNEQFF. The CDR3 DNA sequence: TGTGCCAACCGGACTAGCGGGGGGCCGTCCTACAATGAGCAGTTCTTC.

The gene calls are TRBV30 and TRBJ2-1; tentatively, D is TRBD2 (5 bases). Germline V gives CDR1 GTSNPN, CDR2 SVGIG (reference sequence). Trimming removed 0 bases at V and 9 bases at J, with 6 bases between. This CDR3 region has 11 residues. CDR3 residues: CAWSVGSEQFF. The CDR3 region has the DNA TGTGCCTGGAGTGTTGGGAGTGAGCAGTTCTTC.

Turning to this clone: Other DNA sequences within the sample encode an identical CDR3. Written as DNA, the CDR3 is TGTGCCACCAGCAGAGGGGGGGAGGATACGCAGTATTTT. The encoded protein is CATSRGGEDTQYF. The chain has TRBV15 and TRBJ2-3; tentatively, D is TRBD2 (6 bases). The CDR3 length is 13 residues. V lost 1 base to trimming and J lost 6 bases, with 8 bases between them. The germline CDR1 and CDR2 sequences are LNHNV and YYDKDF (reference sequence).

The CDR3 region has the DNA TGTGCCAGCTCTAACTCCTACGAGCAGTACTTC. Its translation: CASSNSYEQYF. This rearrangement joins TRBV2 to TRBJ2-7; no reliable D call. CDR1 is SNHLY, CDR2 FYNNEI, per germline. Trimming removed 8 bases from V and 0 bases from J, with 5 bases in between. There are 11 residues in the CDR3.

The genes are TRBV11-3 and TRBJ2-7, with D maybe TRBD1 (5 bases). CDR3 size: 14 residues. Deletions cut 5 bases from V and 2 bases from J, with 13 bases between. CDR1 and CDR2 (germline): SGHNT, YENEEA. The CDR3: CASSPKGVPYEQYF. DNA of the CDR3: TGTGCCAGCAGCCCCAAAGGGGTACCCTACGAGCAGTACTTC.

The chain joins TRBV2 to TRBJ1-1; D is unresolved. The CDR3 runs 14 residues. Germline assignment: CDR1 SNHLY and CDR2 FYNNEI. Trimming removed 3 bases from V and 3 bases from J, with 11 bases in between. Here the CDR3 reads CASSDGGIYTEAFF. The CDR3 DNA sequence: TGTGCCAGCAGTGATGGAGGGATATACACTGAAGCTTTCTTT.